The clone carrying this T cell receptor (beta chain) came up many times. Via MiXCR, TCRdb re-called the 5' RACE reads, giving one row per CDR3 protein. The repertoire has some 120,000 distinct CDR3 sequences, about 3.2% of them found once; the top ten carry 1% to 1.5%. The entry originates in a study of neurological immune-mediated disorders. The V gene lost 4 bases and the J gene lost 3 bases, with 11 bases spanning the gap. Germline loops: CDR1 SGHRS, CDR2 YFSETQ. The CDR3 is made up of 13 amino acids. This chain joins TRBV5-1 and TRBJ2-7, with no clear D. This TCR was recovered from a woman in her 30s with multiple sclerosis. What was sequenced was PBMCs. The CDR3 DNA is TGCGCCAGCAGCCCCTCAAACGACTACGAGCAGTACTTC. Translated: CASSPSNDYEQYF.